The clone carrying this TCR beta chain was counted once. This record comes from a study of blood T cell repertoires in COVID-19. Study-wide background: Samples of COVID-19 (acute and convalescent) were obtained from the United States, Italy and Spain. Nucleic acid was either cDNA or gDNA, and it came from T cells, B-cell-depleted T cells, or PBMCs.

In the original processing: Scientists estimated how many nucleated cells there were by amplifying reference gene primers. The table came from immunoSEQ multiplex PCR; TCRdb's copy has only in-frame clones and leaves some out. Clone size and V and J calls were adopted from that table, with D and trimming inferred from the DNA. The sample consists of about 80,000 clones, around 76% of them appearing once. CDR1 is SEHNR and CDR2 is FQNEAQ in the germline V gene (reference sequence). The CDR3 length is 15 residues. J lost 4 bases, V lost 5 bases, and 9 bases had no gene match. This chain links TRBV7-9 with TRBJ1-2, with TRBD1 matching 8 bases. This sequence originates from a man in his sixties or seventies with active or convalescent COVID-19. Specimen: peripheral blood. Here the CDR3 DNA reads TGTGCCAGCAGCGGGGGGACAGGCGTATTCTATGGCTACACCTTC. Its translation: CASSGGTGVFYGYTF. Supplemented by reference TRBV7-9 and TRBJ1-2, the full variable domain reads DTGVSQNPRHKITKRGQNVTFRCDPISEHNRLYWYRQTLGQGPEFLTYFQNEAQLEKSRLLSDRFSAERPKGSFSTLEIQRTEQGDSAMYLCASSGGTGVFYGYTFGSGTRLTVV.